This is a list of T cell receptor beta chains from one sample in a study of human T cells and chemical hapten exposure. MiXCR was run by TCRdb on the RACE reads, yielding one entry per CDR3 protein. The table includes around 120,000 distinct CDR3 sequences, approximately 15% detected once. The starting material was whole blood, obtained in connection with sensitization to the hapten diphenylcyclopropenone (DPC). Receptors originate from a man aged 18 to 30 with alopecia areata. Some clones in this sample may be carry-over from other donors' samples. The CDR3 runs from the conserved cysteine through the conserved F or W. Fields, in order: V gene, clone size, J gene, D gene, CDR3 protein, CDR3 DNA. D genes are given only for firm matches. Only some rows state a clone size, as once, few, many or a class for expanded clones.

>TRBV11-3|NA|TRBJ2-1|NA
CASSLGRRETYNEQFF
TGTGCCAGCAGCTTAGGTCGTAGGGAGACCTACAATGAGCAGTTCTTC
>TRBV5-4|NA|TRBJ2-5|TRBD1
CASTLDRVTETQYF
TGTGCCAGCACCTTGGACAGGGTGACGGAGACCCAGTACTTC
>TRBV27|NA|TRBJ1-1|NA
CASSSRTEMNTEAFF
TGTGCCAGCAGTTCTCGGACAGAAATGAACACTGAAGCTTTCTTT
>TRBV12-3/TRBV12-4|NA|TRBJ1-5|NA
CASSLAGSQPQHF
TGTGCCAGCAGTTTAGCAGGGAGTCAGCCCCAGCATTTT
>TRBV2|NA|TRBJ1-4|NA
CASSESVPYTTNEKLFF
TGTGCCAGCAGTGAATCAGTACCGTACACAACTAATGAAAAACTGTTTTTT
>TRBV6-2/TRBV6-3|NA|TRBJ1-1|TRBD1
CASSLGTGLNTEAFF
TGTGCCAGCAGTTTGGGGACAGGGTTGAACACTGAAGCTTTCTTT
>TRBV2|few|TRBJ1-5|NA
CASSAPGNSNQPQHF
TGTGCCAGCAGTGCACCAGGGAATAGCAATCAGCCCCAGCATTTT
>TRBV7-9|NA|TRBJ1-2|NA
CASSLDQGQSTYTF
TGTGCCAGCAGCTTAGATCAGGGCCAATCCACCTACACCTTC
>TRBV6-2/TRBV6-3|many|TRBJ2-5|NA
CASAPGPRRETQYF
TGTGCCAGCGCTCCGGGCCCCAGGCGGGAGACCCAGTACTTC
>TRBV7-9|many|TRBJ1-2|NA
CASSRETNYGYTF
TGTGCCAGCAGCCGAGAAACTAACTATGGCTACACCTTC
>TRBV4-3|NA|TRBJ1-2|NA
CASSRTVGGYTF
TGCGCCAGCAGCCGAACAGTAGGGGGCTACACCTTC
>TRBV5-6|few|TRBJ1-5|TRBD1
CASSLWGFGTDNQPQHF
TGTGCCAGCAGCCTTTGGGGTTTTGGGACAGACAATCAGCCCCAGCATTTT
>TRBV12-3/TRBV12-4|NA|TRBJ2-1|NA
CASSLAQGQHEQFF
TGTGCCAGCAGTTTAGCACAGGGTCAGCATGAGCAGTTCTTC
>TRBV10-3|NA|TRBJ1-5|NA
CAISQQDSNQPQHF
TGTGCCATCAGTCAACAGGATAGCAATCAGCCCCAGCATTTT
>TRBV6-5|few|TRBJ2-2|TRBD1
CASSYLGQGSGELFF
TGTGCCAGCAGTTACCTGGGACAGGGTTCCGGGGAGCTGTTTTTT
>TRBV12-3/TRBV12-4|few|TRBJ1-3|NA
CASSSTFRAYSGNTIYF
TGTGCCAGCAGTTCTACGTTCAGGGCCTACTCTGGAAACACCATATATTTT
>TRBV5-5|few|TRBJ1-6|TRBD1
CASSLLGGGYNSPLHF
TGTGCCAGCAGCTTGCTAGGGGGCGGCTATAATTCACCCCTCCACTTT
>TRBV6-5|many|TRBJ1-1|NA
CASSPSLMNTEAFF
TGTGCCAGCAGTCCAAGTTTGATGAACACTGAAGCTTTCTTT
>TRBV11-2|few|TRBJ1-2|NA
CASSLDWGWGYTF
TGTGCCAGCAGCTTAGATTGGGGATGGGGCTACACCTTC
>TRBV4-1|NA|TRBJ2-7|NA
CASSHLAPREQYF
TGCGCCAGCAGCCACCTGGCCCCTCGCGAGCAGTACTTC
>TRBV4-1|few|TRBJ1-2|NA
CASRSTGNYGYTF
TGCGCCAGCAGATCAACAGGGAACTATGGCTACACCTTC
>TRBV4-3|NA|TRBJ1-3|NA
CASSQVVGQGPRSGNTIYF
TGCGCCAGCAGCCAAGTCGTCGGTCAGGGTCCTCGCTCTGGAAACACCATATATTTT
>TRBV4-2|NA|TRBJ1-2|NA
CASSQGDTNGYTF
TGTGCCAGCAGCCAAGGGGACACCAATGGCTACACCTTC
>TRBV11-1|few|TRBJ1-1|NA
CASSLALATEAFF
TGTGCCAGCAGCTTAGCGCTGGCGACTGAAGCTTTCTTT
>TRBV21-1|many|TRBJ2-5|NA
CASGTSGEETQYF
TGTGCCAGCGGGACTAGCGGGGAAGAGACCCAGTACTTC
>TRBV11-2|NA|TRBJ2-3|NA
CASSLVGRDTQYF
TGTGCCAGCAGCTTAGTGGGGAGGGATACGCAGTATTTT
>TRBV29-1|few|TRBJ2-7|TRBD1
CSVDTGVASEQYF
TGCAGCGTGGATACAGGGGTCGCCTCCGAGCAGTACTTC
>TRBV3-1|few|TRBJ1-6|NA
CASSQEGGTASPLHF
TGTGCCAGCAGCCAAGAAGGAGGGACCGCTTCACCCCTCCACTTT
>TRBV28|few|TRBJ2-1|TRBD2
CASSPRLAGPLYNEQFF
TGTGCCAGCAGTCCCCGACTAGCGGGGCCGCTTTACAATGAGCAGTTCTTC
>TRBV29-1|many|TRBJ2-5|TRBD1
CSVGTGLGETQYF
TGCAGCGTTGGGACAGGTCTAGGGGAGACCCAGTACTTC
>TRBV6-1|few|TRBJ2-2|NA
CASKGGFMVAGELFF
TGTGCCAGCAAAGGGGGATTTATGGTCGCCGGGGAGCTGTTTTTT
>TRBV20-1|many|TRBJ1-4|NA
CSAPDRNGNEKLFF
TGCAGTGCTCCAGACAGGAACGGGAATGAAAAACTGTTTTTT
>TRBV18|few|TRBJ1-2|TRBD1
CASSPGQTLNYGYTF
TGTGCCAGCTCACCGGGACAGACCTTGAACTATGGCTACACCTTC
>TRBV5-5|NA|TRBJ1-6|TRBD1
CVSSTRDSKNSPLHF
TGTGTCAGCAGCACCCGGGACAGCAAAAATTCACCCCTCCACTTT
>TRBV6-2/TRBV6-3|NA|TRBJ1-1|TRBD1
CASTHRPGQGNTEAFF
TGTGCCAGCACCCACCGTCCGGGACAGGGGAACACTGAAGCTTTCTTT
>TRBV9|NA|TRBJ1-4|NA
CASSVEGTRGELFF
TGTGCCAGCAGCGTAGAGGGGACAAGGGGAGAACTGTTTTTT
>TRBV5-8|many|TRBJ1-2|TRBD1
CASSAGQLTYTF
TGTGCCAGCAGCGCGGGACAGCTAACCTACACCTTC
>TRBV20-1|few|TRBJ1-6|TRBD1
CSAKGQENSPLHF
TGCAGTGCTAAAGGACAGGAGAATTCACCCCTCCACTTT
>TRBV28|few|TRBJ2-7|NA
CASNFGGPTTRQYF
TGTGCCAGCAATTTCGGGGGGCCCACTACGAGGCAGTACTTC